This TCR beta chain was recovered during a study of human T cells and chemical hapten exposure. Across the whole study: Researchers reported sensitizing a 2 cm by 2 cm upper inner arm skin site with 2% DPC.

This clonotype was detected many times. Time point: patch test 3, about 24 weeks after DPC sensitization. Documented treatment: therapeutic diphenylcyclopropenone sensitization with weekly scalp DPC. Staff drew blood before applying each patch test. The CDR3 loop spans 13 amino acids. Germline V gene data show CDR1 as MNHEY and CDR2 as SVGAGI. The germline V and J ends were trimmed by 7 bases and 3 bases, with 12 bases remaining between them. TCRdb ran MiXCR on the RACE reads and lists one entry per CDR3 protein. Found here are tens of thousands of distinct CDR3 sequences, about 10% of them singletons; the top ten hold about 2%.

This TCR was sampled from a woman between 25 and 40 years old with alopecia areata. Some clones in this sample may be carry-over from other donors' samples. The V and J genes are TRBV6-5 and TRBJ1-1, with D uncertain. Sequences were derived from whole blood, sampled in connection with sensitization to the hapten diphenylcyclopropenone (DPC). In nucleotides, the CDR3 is TGTGCCAGCACCTCCGTCGTGGACACTGAAGCTTTCTTT. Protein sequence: CASTSVVDTEAFF.